This TCR beta chain stems from a study of cytomegalovirus exposure and HLA in healthy donors. Study-wide context: Earlier work reported some 110 million unique TCR beta sequences from 180 million or so T cells. Genotyping of about 400 donors showed that roughly 83% belonged to the Caucasian-associated ancestry cluster. Points from the study as a whole: Across donors, most TCRs were seen rarely, yet some public ones were widespread. Published work reported that the classifier diagnosed cytomegalovirus status with high specificity and sensitivity.

This CDR3 has 13 residues. Germline CDR1 is SGHVS and CDR2 is FQNEAQ. The V gene lost 2 bases and the J gene lost 7 bases, with 8 bases spanning the gap. For this clone: Its antigen is undetermined.

PCR involved 60 Vbeta and 13 Jbeta primers. Sequenced by immunoSEQ multiplex PCR; TCRdb stores in-frame clones only, minus some. The sample contains approximately 240,000 clones, around 89% of which appear only once. What was sequenced was PBMCs. This TCR came from a woman under 30 in good health and CMV-seronegative. The gene calls are TRBV7-8 and TRBJ1-4; D is ambiguous. The CDR3: CASSLSRVEKLFF. The CDR3 DNA reads TGTGCCAGCAGCTTAAGCCGGGTTGAAAAACTGTTTTTT.